These T cell receptor beta chains were read from a single sample in a study of control samples from healthy donors and cancer patients. The data were produced by immunoSEQ multiplex PCR, yet TCRdb's version contains in-frame clones alone and is incomplete. The repertoire holds over 200,000 clones, with around 80% as singletons. Sequenced: PBMCs. These receptors were taken from a woman aged 60 to 75 with lung cancer. Both conserved end residues are part of each CDR3. The order of the fields is clone size, D gene, J gene, V gene, CDR3 DNA, CDR3 protein. A D gene is named only where the DNA matches it firmly. Only part of the rows carry a size: once, few, many, or a class if the clone is expanded.

-,-,TRBJ2-2,TRBV29-1,TGCAGCGTTGTTTGGGGACCCGGGGAGCTGTTTTTT,CSVVWGPGELFF
few,-,TRBJ2-7,TRBV19,TGTGCCAGTACATCGGCCGGACAATTGGGCGAGCAGTACTTC,CASTSAGQLGEQYF
-,TRBD1,TRBJ2-1,TRBV2,TGTGCCAGCAGTGATTTAAGGGGACAGCAATTCTTC,CASSDLRGQQFF
-,TRBD1,TRBJ1-1,TRBV14,TGTGCCAGCAGCCCCGGACAGGACCGGAACACTGAAGCTTTCTTT,CASSPGQDRNTEAFF
-,-,TRBJ2-7,TRBV9,TGTGCCAGCAGCGGTAGGGGTTCGTACGAGCAGCACTTC,CASSGRGSYEQHF
-,-,TRBJ1-2,TRBV5-1,TGCGCCAGCAGCTCGGATCCCGGCCCCAACTATGGCTACACCTTC,CASSSDPGPNYGYTF
-,TRBD1,TRBJ1-5,TRBV6-4,TGTGCCAGCAGTGACTCGAGGGCGGGACAGGGTAATCAGCCCCAGCATTTT,CASSDSRAGQGNQPQHF
-,-,TRBJ1-4,TRBV7-6,TGTGCCAGCAGCTCACGGACCGGAACAACTAATGAAAAACTGTTTTTT,CASSSRTGTTNEKLFF
-,TRBD1,TRBJ1-4,TRBV6-6,TGTGCCAGCAGTCAGCCGGGACAGGGGGTGACTAATGAAAAACTGTTTTTT,CASSQPGQGVTNEKLFF
-,TRBD2,TRBJ2-1,TRBV11-2,TGTGCCAGCAGCTTAAGGAGGCTAGCGGGCTACAATGAGCAGTTCTTC,CASSLRRLAGYNEQFF
-,-,TRBJ1-3,TRBV5-1,TGCGCCAGCAGCCCGGACCTACCAAGCTCTGGAAACACCATATATTTT,CASSPDLPSSGNTIYF
-,TRBD1,TRBJ1-1,TRBV19,TGTGCCAGTAGTATTAGGGGGCCGAACACTGAAGCTTTCTTT,CASSIRGPNTEAFF
-,TRBD1,TRBJ2-3,TRBV28,TGTGCCAGCAGTACGACAGGGATTGGAGATACGCAGTATTTT,CASSTTGIGDTQYF
-,-,TRBJ2-1,TRBV13,TGTGCCAGCAGCTTAGGCACTGAACAGGGTCATTGGAATGAGCAGTTCTTC,CASSLGTEQGHWNEQFF
-,-,TRBJ1-1,TRBV6-5,TGTGCCAGCAGTCTCCTTTCGGGGAACACTGAAGCTTTCTTT,CASSLLSGNTEAFF
-,-,TRBJ2-3,TRBV2,TGTGCCAGCAGTGTTATGGGGGCAGATACGCAGTATTTT,CASSVMGADTQYF
-,-,TRBJ1-3,TRBV7-8,TGTGCCAGCAGCCTATCGCAGAGGGGAAACACCATATATTTT,CASSLSQRGNTIYF
-,-,TRBJ1-1,TRBV7-9,TGTGCCAGCAGCTTAAAGACGGTAGAAGCTTTCTTT,CASSLKTVEAFF
-,-,TRBJ1-2,TRBV10-3,TGTGCCATCAGGGCCGGGACCGAAGGCTACACCTTC,CAIRAGTEGYTF
-,-,TRBJ2-7,TRBV4-2,TGTGCCAGCAGCCAAGTGGGGGGGGCCCTGGAGCAGTACTTC,CASSQVGGALEQYF
-,-,TRBJ1-1,TRBV10-2,TGCGCCAGCAGCGAGCCGGGGGTGAACACTGAAGCTTTCTTT,CASSEPGVNTEAFF
-,-,TRBJ2-7,TRBV5-4,TGTGCCAGCAGCTCGTCCGTGGGGGAGCAGTACTTC,CASSSSVGEQYF
-,-,TRBJ1-1,TRBV5-1,TGCGCCAGCAGCCCCTGGTGGGGGGCAGGGACTGAAGCTTTCTTT,CASSPWWGAGTEAFF
-,TRBD2,TRBJ2-1,TRBV10-1,TGCGCCAGCAGTGAGGGCAGCGGGAGGTACAATGAGCAGTTCTTC,CASSEGSGRYNEQFF
once,TRBD2,TRBJ2-1,TRBV24-1,TGTGCCACCAGTGATTTCGGGCGGGAGGGAAAGATCAATGAGCAGTTCTTC,CATSDFGREGKINEQFF
-,-,TRBJ1-2,TRBV6-1,TGTGCCAGCAGTGAGGGGGGTGGTATCTATGGCTACACCTTC,CASSEGGGIYGYTF
-,-,TRBJ2-5,TRBV3-1/TRBV3-2,TGTGCCAGCAACCGGGGCCTAACGACGGAAGAGACCCAGTACTTC,CASNRGLTTEETQYF
-,TRBD1,TRBJ1-2,TRBV19,TGTGCCAGTAGTATTAGGACAGGAGACAACTATGGCTACACCTTC,CASSIRTGDNYGYTF
once,-,TRBJ2-3,TRBV6-6,TGTGCCAGCAGTTATGGGGGGCCTGCAGTCACAGATACGCAGTATTTT,CASSYGGPAVTDTQYF
-,TRBD2,TRBJ2-3,TRBV6-2/TRBV6-3,TGTGCCAGCAGTTACCCGACTAGCGGGGTAGGAGATACGCAGTATTTT,CASSYPTSGVGDTQYF
-,TRBD1,TRBJ2-7,TRBV6-2/TRBV6-3,TGTGCCAGCAGTAAAGGACAGGGGTGGTACGAGCAGTACTTC,CASSKGQGWYEQYF
few,-,TRBJ1-1,TRBV15,TGTGCCACCAGCAGAGATAAGGGGGTGAACACTGAAGCTTTCTTT,CATSRDKGVNTEAFF
-,-,TRBJ1-1,TRBV30,TGTGCCTGGAGTGCGCTCAGCCTAGGCACTGAAGCTTTCTTT,CAWSALSLGTEAFF
once,-,TRBJ1-1,TRBV2,TGTGCCAGCAGTTATCAGGGGCAGGGGAATGAAGCTTTCTTT,CASSYQGQGNEAFF
-,TRBD2,TRBJ2-1,TRBV30,TGTGCCTGGGGGGGAGATTGGACTAGCGGGAGCCCGTTCTTC,CAWGGDWTSGSPFF
-,TRBD1,TRBJ1-1,TRBV19,TGTGCCAGTAGTTTTCGACAGGGGGCCGAGAACACTGAAGCTTTCTTT,CASSFRQGAENTEAFF
-,-,TRBJ1-1,TRBV5-1,TGCGCCAGCAGCCTGACGCCGGGCGTTGAAGCTTTCTTT,CASSLTPGVEAFF
-,-,TRBJ1-3,TRBV11-1,TGTGCCAGCAGCTTAAGAGGGTCCTACTCTGGAAACACCATATATTTT,CASSLRGSYSGNTIYF
-,-,TRBJ2-7,TRBV15,TGTGCCACCAGCAGAGTAGTGGCAGCTTCCTACGAGCAGTACTTC,CATSRVVAASYEQYF
-,-,TRBJ1-2,TRBV6-5,TGTGCCAGCAGCCCGAGACAGTCTAATGGCTACACCTTC,CASSPRQSNGYTF
-,TRBD2,TRBJ2-3,TRBV15,TGTGCCACCAGCAGGGGTGGACTAGCTTTCGATACGCAGTATTTT,CATSRGGLAFDTQYF
-,-,TRBJ1-3,TRBV19,TGTGCCAGTAACAAGGGAGGGCCTGGAAACACCATATATTTT,CASNKGGPGNTIYF
-,-,TRBJ2-1,TRBV5-4,TGTGCCAGCAGCAAGGACCAGGGCGCCTACAATGAGCAGTTCTTC,CASSKDQGAYNEQFF
-,TRBD2,TRBJ2-1,TRBV19,TGTGCCAGTAGTCGAAGCGGGGGGCGATCTTCCTACAATGAGCAGTTCTTC,CASSRSGGRSSYNEQFF
-,-,TRBJ2-7,TRBV9,TGTGCCAGCAGCGTGGACTTTGACTCCTACGAGCAGTACTTC,CASSVDFDSYEQYF
-,TRBD1,TRBJ2-7,TRBV5-1,TGCGCCAGCAGCTTAGGGACAGGGTACTACGAGCAGTACTTC,CASSLGTGYYEQYF
-,TRBD1,TRBJ1-2,TRBV27,TGTGCCAGCAGTACTGGGACAGGGGAAAATGGCTACACCTTC,CASSTGTGENGYTF
-,TRBD2,TRBJ2-3,TRBV6-1,TGTGCCAGCAGTGAGGGACTAGTAGTTACGCAGTATTTT,CASSEGLVVTQYF
-,-,TRBJ1-5,TRBV7-9,TGTGCCAGCAGCTTATTTTTGGGGCCCCAGCATTTT,CASSLFLGPQHF
-,-,TRBJ2-2,TRBV19,TGTGCCAGTAGTATGACGGGGGCGAACACCGGGGAGCTGTTTTTT,CASSMTGANTGELFF
few,-,TRBJ2-7,TRBV9,TGTGCCAGCAGCGAGGGCATTACTTCGACCTACGAGCAGTACTTC,CASSEGITSTYEQYF
once,TRBD2,TRBJ2-1,TRBV27,TGTGCCAGCAGTTTTACTAGCGGGAATGAGCAGTTCTTC,CASSFTSGNEQFF
-,-,TRBJ2-1,TRBV5-1,TGCGCCAGCAGCTTGGGGCGTGGTTCGGGGGCCCAGCAGTTCTTC,CASSLGRGSGAQQFF
-,-,TRBJ2-7,TRBV11-1,TGTGCCAGCAGTTTTAATGGGGCAGTCTACGAGCAGTACTTC,CASSFNGAVYEQYF
-,TRBD1,TRBJ2-5,TRBV9,TGTGCCAGCAGCGTCTTCGGGGACAGGGGAGGGGAGACCCAGTACTTC,CASSVFGDRGGETQYF